Below are 26 T cell receptor beta chains sequenced from a single sample in a study of CXCR3-negative and CXCR3-positive naive CD8 T cells. Study results and caveats: Comparison of naive cells showed more hydrophobic TRB CDR3s in CXCR3-positive than in CXCR3-negative naive cells.

The antigens these receptors bind are not known. The libraries of TRB cDNA were constructed through 5' RACE using UMI labels. TCRdb reanalyzed the 5' RACE reads, giving one entry per CDR3 protein sequence and no DNA. The sample includes roughly 110,000 distinct CDR3 sequences. Material: naive CXCR3+ CD8+ T cells from blood. Regarding subset: CD45RO-CCR7+CD27+CD95- naive CD8+ T cells expressing CXCR3 (TNR3+). The receptor set was obtained from a human donor in good health. Some clones in this sample may be carry-over from other donors' samples.

The chain recombines TRBV7-9 with TRBJ1-2; TCRdb lists TRBD1, though no DNA is available to test this call. Per germline, CDR1 SEHNR and CDR2 FQNEAQ (reference sequence). This CDR3 comprises 16 residues. The CDR3 spells CASSSSGTGVTNGYTF.

The CDR3 sequence: CASSYSGQGVITEAFF. This chain joins TRBV6-2 or TRBV6-3 and TRBJ1-1; as DNA is missing, the TRBD1 call by TCRdb cannot be tested. The CDR3 is 16 residues long. Germline V gene data show CDR1 as MNHEY and CDR2 as SVGEGT.

The genes are TRBV12-3 or TRBV12-4 and TRBJ2-1; TCRdb selects TRBD1, and the lack of DNA leaves this call unchecked. The CDR3 length is 16 residues. The CDR3 loop is CASSTPRGSWNNEQFF.

V usage is TRBV6-2 or TRBV6-3 and J usage is TRBJ2-3. Germline CDR1 reads MNHEY; CDR2 reads SVGEGT. This CDR3 contains 15 residues. This CDR3 is CASSDPDRSTDTQYF.

The chain recombines TRBV19 with TRBJ2-1; TCRdb lists TRBD1, though no DNA is available to test this call. Germline assignment: CDR1 LNHDA and CDR2 SQIVND (reference sequence). The CDR3 consists of 17 residues. The CDR3 sequence is CASSPVVGGSPEYEQFF. Complete variable domain (other parts from reference TRBV19 and TRBJ2-1): DGGITQSPKYLFRKEGQNVTLSCEQNLNHDAMYWYRQDPGQGLRLIYYSQIVNDFQKGDIAEGYSVSREKKESFPLTVTSAQKNPTAFYLCASSPVVGGSPEYEQFFGPGTRLTVL.

The chain carries TRBV20-1 and TRBJ2-5. Germline CDR1 is DFQATT and CDR2 is SNEGSKA (reference sequence). This CDR3 comprises 13 residues. The CDR3 loop is CCARFRFQETQYF.

The rearrangement joins TRBV29-1 to TRBJ2-3. The CDR3 spans 14 residues. Germline-derived CDR1 and CDR2 are SQVTM and ANQGSEA. CDR3: CSVPVGDYTDTQYF.

V and J are TRBV7-8 and TRBJ1-1. This CDR3 is built from 15 residues. Germline-derived CDR1 and CDR2 are SGHVS and FQNEAQ. The CDR3 loop is CASSRLQTLGAEAFF.

The rearrangement joins TRBV6-5 to TRBJ2-2; TCRdb picks TRBD1, but there is no DNA to check that call. CDR1 is MNHEY, CDR2 SVGAGI, per germline. The CDR3 spans 14 residues. The chain's CDR3 is CASSYPGQVGELFF.

The chain links TRBV2 to TRBJ2-3; the TCRdb call, TRBD2, lacks DNA for checking. Germline CDR1 is SNHLY and CDR2 is FYNNEI. CDR3 size: 14 residues. CDR3 amino acids: CASSGLAGSDTQYF.

This chain links TRBV4-1 with TRBJ1-2; TCRdb indicates TRBD1, and absent DNA this call remains unverified. The CDR3 extends over 16 amino acids. CDR1 MGHRA and CDR2 YSYEKL come from the germline V gene. CDR3 region: CASSQAGQAVFYGYTF.

The V gene is TRBV7-9, the J gene TRBJ2-5. This CDR3 is 13 amino acids long. Germline CDR1 reads SEHNR; CDR2 reads FQNEAQ (reference sequence). The CDR3 sequence is CASSPQPTETQYF.

This sequence joins TRBV29-1 and TRBJ2-1; TCRdb lists TRBD1, though no DNA is available to test this call. The CDR3 consists of 12 residues. Germline-derived CDR1 and CDR2 are SQVTM and ANQGSEA. The CDR3 reads CSVYDREDEQFF.

V usage is TRBV20-1 and J usage is TRBJ2-3; TCRdb lists TRBD2, though no DNA is available to test this call. Germline V gives CDR1 DFQATT, CDR2 SNEGSKA (reference sequence). This CDR3 spans 15 amino acids. CDR3 protein: CSARTSGPTQDTQYF.

This chain joins TRBV29-1 and TRBJ2-7; TCRdb's assignment of TRBD1 cannot be checked, as there is no DNA. CDR1 is SQVTM, CDR2 ANQGSEA, per germline. CDR3 size: 12 residues. CDR3: CSVGQGSYEQYF.

The rearrangement links TRBV28 to TRBJ2-7. The germline V gene has CDR1 MDHEN and CDR2 SYDVKM. This CDR3 comprises 16 residues. The CDR3 sequence is CASSSLKEKLSYEQYF.

CDR3 loop: CSAPTPETQYF. The chain couples TRBV20-1 to TRBJ2-5. Germline V gene lookup returns CDR1 DFQATT and CDR2 SNEGSKA (reference sequence). This CDR3 comprises 11 residues.

The V and J genes are TRBV23-1 and TRBJ2-1; TCRdb's D call of TRBD1 is untestable without DNA. TRBV23-1 has ORF status, its function being uncertain. This CDR3 has 17 amino acids. CDR3 sequence reads: CASSQSHPPTEHNEQFF.

This chain links TRBV6-6 with TRBJ2-7; without DNA, the TCRdb call of TRBD1 cannot be checked. The CDR3 contains 13 residues. Germline lookup yields CDR1 MNHNY and CDR2 SVGAGI (reference sequence). The chain's CDR3 is CASRDRNTYEQYF.

This chain's CDR3 is CASSHPGADTQYF. The chain carries TRBV6-2 or TRBV6-3 and TRBJ2-3; TCRdb picks TRBD1, but there is no DNA to check that call. This CDR3 has 13 residues. In germline, CDR1 is MNHEY, CDR2 SVGEGT.

The chain recombines TRBV29-1 with TRBJ1-1. Looked up from germline, CDR1 is SQVTM and CDR2 is ANQGSEA. The CDR3 runs to 13 residues. CDR3 in amino acids: CSVEWGGYTEAFF.

The rearrangement links TRBV5-6 to TRBJ1-1. The germline V gene has CDR1 SGHDT and CDR2 YYEEEE. CDR3 length: 13 amino acids. CDR3 protein: CASSLIGFTEAFF.

This rearrangement joins TRBV9 to TRBJ2-2. Germline V gene sequence: CDR1 SGDLS, CDR2 YYNGEE. The CDR3 is 15 residues long. The CDR3: CASSASGSNTGELFF.

The chain carries TRBV21-1 and TRBJ2-5. TRBV21-1 is an annotated pseudogene. CDR3 length: 16 amino acids. The CDR3 here is CASSKANRGRRETQYF.

The rearrangement uses TRBV2 and TRBJ2-5; TCRdb outputs TRBD1, but without DNA this stays unchecked. There are 12 residues in the CDR3. CDR1 and CDR2 (germline): SNHLY, FYNNEI. CDR3 sequence: CASLKGVETQYF.

The chain uses TRBV29-1 and TRBJ2-3; no DNA is available, so the TRBD2 call from TCRdb remains unchecked. The CDR3 runs 15 residues. Germline V lookup: CDR1 SQVTM, CDR2 ANQGSEA. CDR3 in amino acids: CSLMAAGSIPDTQYF.